These 2 T cell receptor beta chains were sequenced from one sample in a study of identical twins. TCRdb analysed the 5' RACE reads with MiXCR anew, one entry per CDR3 protein. This table holds about 240,000 distinct CDR3 sequences, about an eighth found once. These records were also assigned to another study, of yellow fever vaccine responses in identical twins.

The source material was memory (CD45RO+) T cells sorted from blood. The source is a young woman in good health.

This clonotype has only a few counts. The junction does not match germline at one end; this may be a read error. The chain links TRBV20-1 to TRBJ2-1; 9 nucleotides align to TRBD2. Germline CDR1 and CDR2: DFQATT and SNEGSKA (reference sequence). CDR3 length: 14 residues. The CDR3 bases are TGCAGTGATAGAAGACTAGCGGTGTACAATGAGCAGTTCTTC. It specifies CSDRRLAVYNEQFF.

This clonotype showed up just a few times. This chain links TRBV11-2 with TRBJ2-3; TRBD2 matches at 7 bases. The V gene's germline CDR1 is SGHAT and CDR2 FQNNGV. Trimming took 5 bases from V and 3 from J; bases not matched to a gene: 23. The CDR3 has 20 amino acids. The CDR3 sequence is CASSLKLAGGGSLGTDTQYF. The CDR3 DNA follows: TGTGCCAGCAGCCTTAAACTGGCTGGCGGCGGGAGTTTGGGGACAGATACGCAGTATTTT.